This is a list of T cell receptor beta chains from one sample in a study of shared clonotypes between healthy human individuals. Using immunoSEQ multiplex PCR, the repertoire was profiled, and TCRdb retains in-frame clones only, with some absent. The sample carries 2,500,000 or so clones, approximately 90% recorded once. The sample consisted of naive CD4+ T cells from PBMCs. The source is a man between 18 and 35 years old in good health. Some clones in this sample may be carry-over from other donors' samples. Both conserved end residues are part of each CDR3. The D gene is left open where the match is weak. Some rows mark clone size as missing; the rest say once, few, many or name a class of expanded clone.

d_call	clone_size	v_call	j_call	cdr3_nt	cdr3_aa
-	-	TRBV19	TRBJ2-3	TGTGCCAGTAGTATCCGGGCCCTGGATACGCAGTATTTT	CASSIRALDTQYF
TRBD2	-	TRBV7-2	TRBJ2-7	TGTGCCAGCAGCGTGCACGGGACTAGCGTCGTCGACGAGCAGTACTTC	CASSVHGTSVVDEQYF
-	-	TRBV6-6	TRBJ2-5	TGTGCCAGCAGTCTGGGGGGGCGCGGGGAGACCCAGTACTTC	CASSLGGRGETQYF
-	-	TRBV10-2	TRBJ2-3	TGCGCCAGCAGTGGGCAAGATACGCAGTATTTT	CASSGQDTQYF
-	few	TRBV6-5	TRBJ1-1	TGTGCCAGCAGTTCCAGAGGTTTGAACACTGAAGCTTTCTTT	CASSSRGLNTEAFF
TRBD1	-	TRBV5-1	TRBJ2-5	TGCGCCAGCAGCTCTCCGGGACAGGGGGGAGAGACCCAGTACTTC	CASSSPGQGGETQYF
-	-	TRBV15	TRBJ1-5	TGTGCCACCAGCAGAGATTCCGTCCAGAGCAATCAGCCCCAGCATTTT	CATSRDSVQSNQPQHF
-	-	TRBV6-5	TRBJ2-5	TGTGCCAGCAAAATTCGCAGGCAAGAGACCCAGTACTTC	CASKIRRQETQYF
-	-	TRBV6-1	TRBJ2-3	TGTGCCAGCGGGTTAGGTGTAGATACGCAGTATTTT	CASGLGVDTQYF
-	-	TRBV30	TRBJ2-7	TGTGCCTGGAGGACCGGGTTCAAGGGAGGCGAGCAGTACTTC	CAWRTGFKGGEQYF
-	-	TRBV19	TRBJ1-5	TGTGCCAGTAGTATGTTGACAGTGGGAAATCAGCCCCAGCATTTT	CASSMLTVGNQPQHF
TRBD1	-	TRBV29-1	TRBJ1-1	TGCAGCGTTAGGACAGGGGCGACAGAAGCTTTCTTT	CSVRTGATEAFF
TRBD1	once	TRBV2	TRBJ1-5	TGTGCCAGCAGGGGGACAGAATATAGCAATCAGCCCCAGCATTTT	CASRGTEYSNQPQHF
-	-	TRBV7-9	TRBJ2-5	TGTGCCAGCAGCGCCCGGACTAGGGGGGAAGCTGCGCGAGAGACCCAGTACTTC	CASSARTRGEAARETQYF
-	-	TRBV28	TRBJ2-7	TGTGCCAGCAGTTTACAAAACTACGAGCAGTACTTC	CASSLQNYEQYF
-	-	TRBV5-1	TRBJ2-2	TGCGCCAGCAGCTTGGTTAGGGCGGCCACCGGGGAGCTGTTTTTT	CASSLVRAATGELFF
TRBD1	few	TRBV5-1	TRBJ1-1	TGCGCCAGCAGCGCTGTGACAGGGGACACTGAAGCTTTCTTT	CASSAVTGDTEAFF
-	-	TRBV28	TRBJ2-3	TGTGCCAGTCAGGGACTCTCTAGCACAGATACGCAGTATTTT	CASQGLSSTDTQYF
TRBD2	-	TRBV5-6	TRBJ2-1	TGTGCCAGCAGCTTGCGGGCTAGCGGGAGAATTGATGAGCAGTTCTTC	CASSLRASGRIDEQFF
-	-	TRBV5-1	TRBJ2-5	TGCGCCAGCAGCTTCGGCGAGACCCAGTACTTC	CASSFGETQYF
TRBD2	once	TRBV7-3	TRBJ2-1	TGTGCCAGCAGCATTGGGACTAGCGGGTCTCGCCAGTTCTTC	CASSIGTSGSRQFF
-	-	TRBV25-1	TRBJ2-2	TGTGCCAGCAGTGAGTTTCTTTCGGGTCGTGGCACCGGGGAGCTGTTTTTT	CASSEFLSGRGTGELFF
-	-	TRBV14	TRBJ1-3	TGTGCCAGCAGCCGACCCCAGCCGGGGACTGGAAACACCATATATTTT	CASSRPQPGTGNTIYF
-	-	TRBV2	TRBJ1-5	TGTGCCAGCAGTGCGACCGGTCAGCTTAGCAATCAGCCCCAGCATTTT	CASSATGQLSNQPQHF
TRBD2	-	TRBV4-1	TRBJ2-5	TGCGCCAGCAGCCCCGGGGGGGGCCCGTTCCGAGAGACCCAGTACTTC	CASSPGGGPFRETQYF
TRBD1	-	TRBV29-1	TRBJ2-7	TGCAGCGTCGCCACATCAGTCCGGGACAGATACTACGAGCAGTACTTC	CSVATSVRDRYYEQYF
-	-	TRBV29-1	TRBJ2-5	TGCAGCGTTGCAGTCACTGAGACCCAGTACTTC	CSVAVTETQYF
-	-	TRBV5-1	TRBJ2-5	TGCGCCAGCAGCCCGGCCCAGACAGTGGTCGAGACCCAGTACTTC	CASSPAQTVVETQYF
-	-	TRBV28	TRBJ2-1	TGTGCCAGCTGCTCACAACGGGGTTTCGGCTACAATGAGCAGTTCTTC	CASCSQRGFGYNEQFF
TRBD1	-	TRBV5-1	TRBJ1-1	TGCGCCAGTAGGACAGGGGACGTTAACATGAACACTGAAGCTTTCTTT	CASRTGDVNMNTEAFF
-	-	TRBV5-1	TRBJ1-1	TGCGCCAGCAGCTTGTCCGGCCCCGATACTGAAGCTTTCTTT	CASSLSGPDTEAFF
-	-	TRBV5-1	TRBJ2-3	TGCGCCAGCAGCTTGGCGTCAGGGAACACAGATACGCAGTATTTT	CASSLASGNTDTQYF
-	few	TRBV28	TRBJ1-1	TGTGCCAGCAGTCCTGGACAGAACACTGAAGCTTTCTTT	CASSPGQNTEAFF